The 24 T cell receptor beta chains reported below all come from one sample, sequenced in a study of radiation and T cells in renal cell carcinoma. Specified time point: blood 4 weeks post-SBRT, at nephrectomy. The treatment: 15 Gy SBRT to primary tumor, nephrectomy 4 weeks later. Sequencing used immunoSEQ multiplex PCR; TCRdb keeps in-frame clones, though not all of them. This table holds 50,000 to 65,000 clones, approximately 80% found once. This specimen consisted of blood, obtained from a patient whose treatment included radiotherapy and nephrectomy. These receptors were taken from a man between 60 and 70 years old with renal cell carcinoma.

The chain recombines TRBV29-1 with TRBJ2-2, with 11 bases that match TRBD1. There are 14 residues in the CDR3. V lost 3 bases and J lost 6; bases outside the gene matches: 3. Germline loops: CDR1 SQVTM, CDR2 ANQGSEA. This chain's CDR3 is CSVDGTGGAGELFF. The CDR3 nucleotides are TGCAGCGTTGATGGGACAGGGGGAGCCGGGGAGCTGTTTTTT.

The chain uses TRBV4-1 and TRBJ2-5, with 10 bases fitting TRBD2. CDR3 length: 18 residues. The V and J ends lost 0 bases and 4 bases, in that order; junction bases with no gene match: 11. The germline V gene has CDR1 MGHRA and CDR2 YSYEKL. In DNA form, the CDR3 reads TGCGCCAGCAGCCAAGATGGGCTAGCGGGAGCTGGGGGAGAGACCCAGTACTTC. This encodes CASSQDGLAGAGGETQYF.

Comment on this clone: The same CDR3 also results from other DNA sequences found in this sample. The chain joins TRBV18 to TRBJ2-7, with D possibly matching TRBD1 (6 bases). The CDR3 consists of 14 residues. Trimming pared 1 base from V and 2 bases from J, leaving 9 bases between. Per germline, CDR1 KGHSH and CDR2 LQKENI. The CDR3 region is CASSPRQGTYEQYV. For the CDR3, the DNA is TGTGCCAGCTCACCACGCCAGGGGACCTACGAGCAGTACGTC.

A few counts support this clone. The chain combines TRBV30 with TRBJ2-5; D remains unclear. CDR3 length: 11 amino acids. Trimming pared 8 bases from V and 1 base from J, leaving 8 bases between. The germline CDR1 and CDR2 sequences are GTSNPN and SVGIG (reference sequence). The CDR3 DNA sequence: TGTGCCAGCTCACTCCAAGAGACCCAGTACTTC. It specifies CASSLQETQYF.

This chain connects TRBV10-1 to TRBJ2-3, with TRBD2 as a possible D gene (6 bases). The CDR3 totals 15 residues. The germline gives CDR1 WNHNN, CDR2 SYGVQD (reference sequence). Between the trimmed V and J ends, which lost 3 bases and 0 bases, there was a span of 10 bases. The CDR3 DNA is TGCGCCAGCAGTGAATATGCGGGAAGCACAGATACGCAGTATTTT. Protein: CASSEYAGSTDTQYF.

The rearrangement links TRBV6-5 to TRBJ1-1; the D is unclear. Germline CDR1 and CDR2: MNHEY and SVGAGI. The CDR3 consists of 13 residues. The germline V and J ends were trimmed by 2 bases and 1 base, with 5 bases remaining between them. The CDR3 sequence: CASSYGRNTEAFF. The DNA of the CDR3 is TGTGCCAGCAGTTACGGCAGGAACACTGAAGCTTTCTTT.

This chain uses TRBV30 with TRBJ1-4; D is possibly TRBD1 (6 bases). The CDR3 runs to 14 residues. V was shortened by 4 bases and J by 8 bases, with 17 bases between the two germline ends. The germline CDR1 and CDR2 sequences are GTSNPN and SVGIG (reference sequence). The CDR3 loop is CAWNSGGWEEKLFF. The DNA of the CDR3 is TGTGCCTGGAATTCGGGGGGCTGGGAAGAAAAACTGTTTTTT.

The V and J genes are TRBV5-1 and TRBJ2-7; possible D gene TRBD1, 5 bases. Germline V CDR1 and CDR2: SGHRS, YFSETQ. The V end was cut by 1 base, the J end by 6 bases, with 11 bases between. The CDR3 consists of 13 residues. CDR3 in amino acids: CASSLSGQSEQYF. CDR3 in DNA: TGCGCCAGCAGCTTGTCAGGGCAGTCCGAGCAGTACTTC.

V and J are TRBV7-9 and TRBJ1-4, with a weak D call TRBD1 (5 bases). CDR3 size: 16 residues. Trimming shortened V by 1 base and J by 5 bases, and 14 bases separated the two germline ends. CDR1 and CDR2 from the germline V gene are SEHNR and FQNEAQ (reference sequence). CDR3 coding DNA: TGTGCCAGCAGCTTAGGGACATATGTATTAAATGAAAAACTGTTTTTT. Protein sequence: CASSLGTYVLNEKLFF.

This rearrangement joins TRBV10-1 to TRBJ2-2; TRBD2 matches 8 bases. The ends lost 2 bases at V and 4 bases at J; junction bases unmatched: 6. CDR1 is WNHNN, CDR2 SYGVQD, per germline (reference sequence). The CDR3 extends over 16 amino acids. Written as DNA, the CDR3 is TGCGCCAGCAGTGAGGGCCAGCGGGGGACCACCGGGGAGCTGTTTTTT. Protein sequence: CASSEGQRGTTGELFF.

V is TRBV7-9 and J is TRBJ2-3; D uncertain. The ends were cut back, 5 bases at V and 6 bases at J, with 6 bases in the middle. The CDR3 contains 11 residues. Germline values: CDR1 SEHNR, CDR2 FQNEAQ (reference sequence). In nucleotides, the CDR3 is TGTGCCAGCAGCGTTAGCGATACGCAGTATTTT. Its protein is CASSVSDTQYF.

The chain employs TRBV7-9 and TRBJ1-3, with D hard to call. Germline V gene lookup returns CDR1 SEHNR and CDR2 FQNEAQ (reference sequence). Trimming cost V 5 bases and J 6 bases, with 20 bases left between them. The length of the CDR3 is 16 residues. CDR3 DNA: TGTGCCAGCAGCCAGACCACCGGGAATCTATTAAACACCATATATTTT. Protein: CASSQTTGNLLNTIYF. Based on the CDR3 plus reference TRBV7-9 and TRBJ1-3, the full variable domain is DTGVSQNPRHKITKRGQNVTFRCDPISEHNRLYWYRQTLGQGPEFLTYFQNEAQLEKSRLLSDRFSAERPKGSFSTLEIQRTEQGDSAMYLCASSQTTGNLLNTIYFGEGSWLTVV.

V and J are TRBV5-4 and TRBJ1-2; D might be TRBD1 (6 bases). CDR1 is SGHNT, CDR2 YYREEE, per germline (reference sequence). Trimming cost V 0 bases and J 8 bases, with 11 bases left between them. The CDR3 extends over 13 amino acids. The CDR3 here is CASSLDRAGGYTF. The CDR3 DNA reads TGTGCCAGCAGCTTGGACAGGGCGGGAGGCTACACCTTC.

This CDR3 reads CAWSTGNQETQYF. CDR3 DNA sequence: TGTGCCTGGAGCACCGGGAACCAAGAGACCCAGTACTTC. This chain connects TRBV30 to TRBJ2-5, with D possibly being TRBD2 (5 bases). The ends were cut back, 3 bases at V and 0 bases at J, with 8 bases in the middle. The CDR3 contains 13 residues. The germline gives CDR1 GTSNPN, CDR2 SVGIG (reference sequence). The full variable domain, with the rest looked up from reference TRBV30 and TRBJ2-5, is SQTIHQWPATLVQPVGSPLSLECTVEGTSNPNLYWYRQAAGRGLQLLFYSVGIGQISSEVPQNLSASRPQDRQFILSSKKLLLSDSGFYLCAWSTGNQETQYFGPGTRLLVL.

The chain is built from TRBV5-4 and TRBJ1-2; no definite D call. Trimming shortened V by 4 bases and J by 4 bases, and 20 bases separated the two germline ends. Germline V lookup: CDR1 SGHNT, CDR2 YYREEE (reference sequence). This CDR3 has 16 residues. In DNA form, the CDR3 reads TGTGCCAGCAGCCGGCCCGAGGATTGGGTTGCCTATGGCTACACCTTC. Protein sequence: CASSRPEDWVAYGYTF.

V is TRBV5-1 and J is TRBJ1-1, with 10 bases lining up with TRBD1. Germline V lookup: CDR1 SGHRS, CDR2 YFSETQ. Trimming at V came to 3 bases and at J to 2 bases, leaving 7 bases not matched to a gene. The CDR3 runs 16 residues. The CDR3 DNA is TGCGCCAGCAGCTCCGGGACAGGGGTTTTAAACACTGAAGCTTTCTTT. It yields the protein CASSSGTGVLNTEAFF.

V is TRBV2 and J is TRBJ2-2; either TRBD1 or TRBD2 may fit D (5 bases each). Germline V gives CDR1 SNHLY, CDR2 FYNNEI. The CDR3 runs 11 residues. Trimming pared 5 bases from V and 13 bases from J, leaving 11 bases between. CDR3 sequence reads: CASSPGTGLFF. For the CDR3, the DNA is TGTGCCAGCAGTCCCGGGACCGGGCTGTTTTTT. Full variable domain (remainder filled in from reference TRBV2 and TRBJ2-2): EPEVTQTPSHQVTQMGQEVILRCVPISNHLYFYWYRQILGQKVEFLVSFYNNEISEKSEIFDDQFSVERPDGSNFTLKIRSTKLEDSAMYFCASSPGTGLFFGEGSRLTVL.

The DNA for the CDR3 is TGCGCCAGCAGCCCCGAACTAGCGGGGGGGAAGACCCAGTACTTC. It encodes CASSPELAGGKTQYF. This chain links TRBV4-3 with TRBJ2-5, with 13 bases fitting TRBD2. Trimming took 4 bases from V and 6 from J; bases not matched to a gene: 5. The CDR3 length is 15 residues. From germline, CDR1 is LGHNA and CDR2 YSLEER.

V gene TRBV11-3 combines with J gene TRBJ2-3; maybe TRBD2 (7 bases). The CDR3 has 14 amino acids. The V gene's germline CDR1 is SGHNT and CDR2 YENEEA. Trimming took 1 base from V and 5 from J, leaving 10 bases between them. The DNA for the CDR3 is TGTGCCAGCAGCTTAGGGGGGGGCGTAGATACGCAGTATTTT. Translated, it gives CASSLGGGVDTQYF. Looking up the rest from reference TRBV11-3 and TRBJ2-3 gives the full variable domain: EAGVVQSPRYKIIEKKQPVAFWCNPISGHNTLYWYLQNLGQGPELLIRYENEEAVDDSQLPKDRFSAERLKGVDSTLKIQPAELGDSAVYLCASSLGGGVDTQYFGPGTRLTVL.

The chain joins TRBV18 to TRBJ1-2; D possibly corresponds to TRBD1 (5 bases). CDR1 and CDR2 (germline): KGHSH, LQKENI. V was cut by 4 bases and J by 8 bases, with 20 bases left in between. The CDR3 sequence is 15 residues long. As DNA, the CDR3 is TGTGCCAGCTCACGGGAGAGCGGGGGATCGCGCGGCTACACCTTC. Translating it yields CASSRESGGSRGYTF.

This chain links TRBV19 with TRBJ2-5; 12 nucleotides match TRBD1. CDR3 size: 14 residues. Germline lookup yields CDR1 LNHDA and CDR2 SQIVND (reference sequence). V trimming: 4 bases; J trimming: 11 bases; junction bases outside the gene matches: 8. The CDR3 DNA follows: TGTGCCAGTAGTACCCGGGACAGGGGGCTTGAGCAGTACTTC. As protein: CASSTRDRGLEQYF.

This clone was observed once. The chain joins TRBV5-1 to TRBJ1-4; D is unclear. The CDR3 is 15 residues long. CDR1 is SGHRS, CDR2 YFSETQ, per germline. With 5 bases removed from V and 7 bases from J, the gap between germline ends came to 18 bases. CDR3 loop: CASRRAPDPTEKLFF. CDR3 nucleotides: TGCGCCAGCAGGCGTGCTCCGGACCCGACTGAAAAACTGTTTTTT.

The J gene is TRBJ2-7, the V gene TRBV5-4; TRBD2 matches 10 bases. CDR1 and CDR2 from the germline V gene are SGHNT and YYREEE (reference sequence). With V trimmed by 2 bases and J by 7 bases, 9 bases remained unmatched. The CDR3 totals 15 residues. The DNA of the CDR3 is TGTGCCAGCAGCTTAGGACTAGCGGCACGCGGGGAGCAGTACTTC. This encodes CASSLGLAARGEQYF.

The count of this clone is one. The V and J genes are TRBV19 and TRBJ1-5, with unresolved D. CDR1 and CDR2 (germline): LNHDA, SQIVND (reference sequence). This CDR3 has 13 amino acids. The V end was cut by 3 bases, the J end by 4 bases, with 7 bases between. The CDR3 sequence: CASSIGRNQPQHF. DNA of the CDR3: TGTGCCAGTAGTATCGGTCGAAATCAGCCCCAGCATTTT.